A selection of T cell receptor beta chains follows, all from one sample in a study of blood T cell repertoires in COVID-19. Profiling relied on immunoSEQ multiplex PCR, and the TCRdb table lists in-frame clones only, not all of them. The data contain roughly 340,000 clones, about 90% of them singletons. Source material: peripheral blood. The source of these receptors is a woman younger than 30 who had recovered from COVID-19. Each CDR3 is given with its conserved first and last residue. The D gene is left open where the match is weak. Clone size, where shown, is once, few, many, or a class for clones that have expanded.

clone_size	v_call	d_call	j_call	cdr3_nt	cdr3_aa
NA	TRBV20-1	NA	TRBJ1-1	TGCAGTGCTAGTTACAGCAGCACTGAAGCTTTCTTT	CSASYSSTEAFF
NA	TRBV13	TRBD1	TRBJ2-1	TGTGCCAGCAGCGTCCGGGACAGGAACCACAATGAGCAGTTCTTC	CASSVRDRNHNEQFF
once	TRBV7-2	TRBD1	TRBJ2-1	TGTGCCAGCAGCACCCGACAGGGGTCCCCCTACAATGAGCAGTTCTTC	CASSTRQGSPYNEQFF
NA	TRBV28	NA	TRBJ1-6	TGTGCCAGCCTACAGGGATCCTATAATTCACCCCTCCACTTT	CASLQGSYNSPLHF
NA	TRBV6-2/TRBV6-3	NA	TRBJ1-3	TGTGCCAGCAGCCCAACAGGGTCTCGTGGAAACACCATATATTTT	CASSPTGSRGNTIYF
NA	TRBV18	NA	TRBJ1-1	TGTGCCAGCTCGAGTGAGCCGGGTGAAGCTTTCTTT	CASSSEPGEAFF
few	TRBV5-1	NA	TRBJ1-2	TGCGCCAGCAGCTTGGGTAGGACGGGGATCTATGGCTACACCTTC	CASSLGRTGIYGYTF
NA	TRBV18	TRBD2	TRBJ2-1	TGTGCCAGCTCACAAAGACTAGCGGGAGAGTCCGAGCAGTTCTTC	CASSQRLAGESEQFF
NA	TRBV10-3	TRBD2	TRBJ2-1	TGTGCCGCCGGACTAGCGGGCTACAATGAGCAGTTCTTC	CAAGLAGYNEQFF
NA	TRBV27	NA	TRBJ2-6	TGTGCCAGCGGGCCGCGGGACGGCTACTCTGGGGCCAACGTCCTGACTTTC	CASGPRDGYSGANVLTF
NA	TRBV4-3	TRBD2	TRBJ2-5	TGCGCCAGCAGCCAAGGACTAGCGGGAGGATGGGAGACCCAGTACTTC	CASSQGLAGGWETQYF
NA	TRBV4-3	TRBD2	TRBJ2-1	TGCGCCAGCAGCCAAGATGCGCCCAGCGGGGTCGAAAATGAGCAGTTCTTC	CASSQDAPSGVENEQFF
NA	TRBV12-3/TRBV12-4	NA	TRBJ1-1	TGTGCCAGCAGTTTCAGCGGGGGGGAAGCTTTCTTT	CASSFSGGEAFF
NA	TRBV25-1	NA	TRBJ1-3	TGTGCCAGCAGTGAATGGGGGGACTCTGGAAACACCATATATTTT	CASSEWGDSGNTIYF
few	TRBV24-1	TRBD1	TRBJ1-2	TGTGCCACCAGTGATTTACAGGGGAGCGGCTACACCTTC	CATSDLQGSGYTF
NA	TRBV24-1	NA	TRBJ2-2	TGTGCCACCAGTGATTCCAGGGACACCGGGGAGCTGTTTTTT	CATSDSRDTGELFF
NA	TRBV19	TRBD1	TRBJ1-5	TGTGCCAGTGTGACTGCAGGGGGTCCCTTATATCAGCCCCAGCATTTT	CASVTAGGPLYQPQHF
NA	TRBV5-8	NA	TRBJ1-5	TGTGCCAGCAGGGGGGGTGTGGGCAGGTACACTCAGCCCCAGCATTTT	CASRGGVGRYTQPQHF
once	TRBV19	TRBD1	TRBJ2-1	TGTGCCACTCAAACAGGGGGCGATGAGCAGTTCTTC	CATQTGGDEQFF
NA	TRBV5-1	TRBD2	TRBJ2-1	TGCGCCAGCAGCTTGCCTAGCGGGAGTGGTAATGAGCAGTTCTTC	CASSLPSGSGNEQFF
NA	TRBV6-2/TRBV6-3	TRBD2	TRBJ2-3	TGTGCCAGCAGTTACTCACCGGGACTAGCGGGGAGGGATACGCAGTATTTT	CASSYSPGLAGRDTQYF
NA	TRBV7-2	TRBD2	TRBJ2-4	TGTGCCAGCAGCCTACTTGAACCCGGGACTAGTTCTCAGTACTTC	CASSLLEPGTSSQYF
NA	TRBV24-1	TRBD2	TRBJ2-3	TGTGCCACCAGTGACCCGATAGCGGGAGCTACAGATACGCAGTATTTT	CATSDPIAGATDTQYF
NA	TRBV7-2	TRBD2	TRBJ2-1	TGTGCCAGCAGCTTTGGACTAGCGGCGTCCCACAATGAGCAGTTCTTC	CASSFGLAASHNEQFF
NA	TRBV2	NA	TRBJ2-5	TGTGCCAGCAGTGAAGCGCAGGGGCGAGAGACCCAGTACTTC	CASSEAQGRETQYF
NA	TRBV5-4	NA	TRBJ2-1	TGTGCCAGCAGCTTGCGAGCGGGTAACAATGAGCAGTTCTTC	CASSLRAGNNEQFF
NA	TRBV9	TRBD2	TRBJ2-2	TGTGCCAGCAGCGCAACCGGGAGGACCTCCGGGGAGCTGTTTTTT	CASSATGRTSGELFF
NA	TRBV18	TRBD2	TRBJ2-1	TGTGCCAGCTCACCACCTCTAGCGGGAGGGCAGGAGCAGTTCTTC	CASSPPLAGGQEQFF
NA	TRBV6-6	TRBD2	TRBJ2-1	TGTGCCAGCAGATTAGCGGGCTCCTACTACAATGAGCAGTTCTTC	CASRLAGSYYNEQFF
NA	TRBV5-1	NA	TRBJ2-2	TGCGCCAGCAGCTTGGTGTCAGCGGCGAACACCGGGGAGCTGTTTTTT	CASSLVSAANTGELFF
NA	TRBV7-9	TRBD1	TRBJ1-3	TGTGCCAGCAGCTTAGGGGACAGCTCTGGAAACACCATATATTTT	CASSLGDSSGNTIYF
NA	TRBV5-1	TRBD1	TRBJ1-1	TGCGCCAGCATCCCGACAGGGGGCACGATGAACACTGAAGCTTTCTTT	CASIPTGGTMNTEAFF
NA	TRBV7-9	NA	TRBJ1-4	TGTGCCAGCATGCTCGCGGACATCCCTAATGAAAAACTGTTTTTT	CASMLADIPNEKLFF
NA	TRBV5-1	NA	TRBJ1-1	TGCGCCAGCAGCCCGCGGGGTCGCGCTGAAGCTTTCTTT	CASSPRGRAEAFF
NA	TRBV19	NA	TRBJ1-5	TGTGCCAGTAGTATTATGTCGGTTGGGCCCCAGCATTTT	CASSIMSVGPQHF
NA	TRBV21-1	NA	TRBJ2-1	TGTGCCAGCAGCCCACGACTAGCGGGGAGCTCCTACAATGAGCAGTTCTTC	CASSPRLAGSSYNEQFF
NA	TRBV19	TRBD1	TRBJ2-5	TGTGCCAGTAGTATCCAGACAGGGGGACAGACCCAGTACTTC	CASSIQTGGQTQYF
NA	TRBV5-6	TRBD1	TRBJ1-2	TGTGCCAGCAGCTCCCGGGACAGGGGTTTAGCTAACTATGGCTACACCTTC	CASSSRDRGLANYGYTF
NA	TRBV9	TRBD1	TRBJ1-4	TGTGCCAGCAGCGCCGGGGACAGGGGAAATGGTGAAAAACTGTTTTTT	CASSAGDRGNGEKLFF
NA	TRBV7-9	TRBD2	TRBJ2-3	TGTGCCAGCAGCTTAGGGACTAGCGGGAGGTCTCCGCAGTATTTT	CASSLGTSGRSPQYF
NA	TRBV5-6	NA	TRBJ2-5	TGTGCCAGCAGCCCCCGGCAAGAGACCCAGTACTTC	CASSPRQETQYF
NA	TRBV27	TRBD2	TRBJ2-1	TGTGCCAGCAGTTCTATACGGGGGGTCGGGTTTCAGTTCTTC	CASSSIRGVGFQFF
NA	TRBV12-5	TRBD1	TRBJ1-1	TGTGCTAGTGGTGCGGGACAGCTGTTGAACACTGAAGCTTTCTTT	CASGAGQLLNTEAFF
NA	TRBV6-2/TRBV6-3	TRBD2	TRBJ2-3	TGTGCCAGCAGTTATGGACTAGTAGGCACAGATACGCAGTATTTT	CASSYGLVGTDTQYF
NA	TRBV11-3	TRBD1	TRBJ2-5	TGTGCCAGCAGCGCACGACAGGGAAGGGCGGAGACCCAGTACTTC	CASSARQGRAETQYF
NA	TRBV5-1	TRBD2	TRBJ2-2	TGCGCCAGCAGCTTGTTAAGCCCAGCGGGAGGATACACCGGGGAGCTGTTTTTT	CASSLLSPAGGYTGELFF
NA	TRBV9	NA	TRBJ1-1	TGTGCCAGCAGCGTAGCCGCGGGGGCGGCTGAAGCTTTCTTT	CASSVAAGAAEAFF
NA	TRBV29-1	NA	TRBJ1-2	TGCAGCGTGTGGGGGCGCTTAGGCTATGGCTACACCTTC	CSVWGRLGYGYTF
NA	TRBV6-2/TRBV6-3	TRBD2	TRBJ2-5	TGTGCCAGCAGTAAACTAGCGGAAGAGACCCAGTACTTC	CASSKLAEETQYF
NA	TRBV6-6	NA	TRBJ1-4	TGTGCCAGCAACCAGGGGATAGTTAATGAAAAACTGTTTTTT	CASNQGIVNEKLFF
NA	TRBV10-1	TRBD1	TRBJ2-5	TGCGCCAGCAGTGCGGGACAGATACAAGAGACCCAGTACTTC	CASSAGQIQETQYF
NA	TRBV30	NA	TRBJ1-2	TGTGCCTGGAGTGTACGTAGGACAGACTATGGCTACACCTTC	CAWSVRRTDYGYTF